Detailed here is one T cell receptor beta chain. The data originate from a study of shared clonotypes between healthy human individuals. Across the study: The people who gave samples were a couple of women and a few men aged 18 to 49.

Sequencing used immunoSEQ multiplex PCR; TCRdb keeps in-frame clones, though not all of them. The sample lists about 2.2 million clones; approximately 94% were seen once. CD45RO-negative CD8 cells positively selected for CCR7 made up the naive population, which excluded terminally differentiated effector memory CD45RA+ cells. The sequencing input was naive CD8+ T cells from PBMCs. The clonotype was recovered from a man between 18 and 29 years old in good health. Some clones in this sample may be carry-over from other donors' samples.

CDR3 nucleotide sequence: TGTGCCAGCAGTTACTCCCTATCAGGGGCCGACTACGAGCAGTACTTC. This encodes CASSYSLSGADYEQYF. V usage is TRBV6-6 and J usage is TRBJ2-7, with D tentatively TRBD1 (6 bases). Deletions cut 0 bases from V and 3 bases from J, with 15 bases between. Germline CDR1 reads MNHNY; CDR2 reads SVGAGI (reference sequence). The CDR3 runs 16 residues.